The next 21 T cell receptor beta chains were all read from a single sample in a study of blood T cell repertoires in COVID-19 (dated by TCRdb to 2019 to 2021). Library preparation used the immunoSEQ multiplex PCR assay. TCRdb provides this immuneACCESS table in a form limited to in-frame rearrangements. Some clones are lacking; in checked studies, under half of them reflect an unresolved V gene, and why the rest are absent is not known. The sample yields more than 100,000 clones; approximately 90% were counted once. The ten largest clones add up to roughly 3% of the sample. Sequenced material: peripheral blood. Receptors were obtained from a man in his fifties in a cohort sampled during active COVID-19.

V usage is TRBV6-1 and J usage is TRBJ2-1, with D perhaps TRBD2 (7 bases). This CDR3 has 16 residues. Germline assignment: CDR1 MNHNS and CDR2 SASEGT. Trimming took 4 bases from V and 9 from J, leaving 22 bases between them. CDR3 bases: TGTGCCAGCAGTGGGGGCGAGTGGGGGGGCTTCGGTGAGCAGTTCTTC. Encoded protein: CASSGGEWGGFGEQFF.

J is TRBJ2-3 and V is TRBV19, with 7 bases fitting TRBD1. In germline, CDR1 is LNHDA, CDR2 SQIVND (reference sequence). The CDR3 runs to 14 residues. Unmatched junction bases numbered 7, after V lost 6 bases and J lost 4 bases. The CDR3 spells CASRDRVLADTQYF. The CDR3 DNA reads as TGTGCCAGTAGAGACAGGGTACTGGCAGATACGCAGTATTTT.

This clone was detected once. The V call is TRBV18, the J call TRBJ2-3; D remains ambiguous. The CDR3 extends over 13 amino acids. Germline V CDR1 and CDR2: KGHSH, LQKENI. V lost 2 bases and J lost 6, with 9 bases in between. The CDR3 coding sequence is TGTGCCAGCTCACCAGGGCTTACCGATACGCAGTATTTT. Protein sequence: CASSPGLTDTQYF.

The gene calls are TRBV4-3 and TRBJ2-3, with TRBD2 matching over 8 bases. V shed 3 bases, J shed 6 bases, and the junction held 5 bases outside the gene matches. The CDR3 spans 14 residues. Per the germline V gene, CDR1 is LGHNA and CDR2 is YSLEER. The CDR3 nucleotides read TGCGCCAGCAGCCAGTCGGGAGGGCGGGATACGCAGTATTTT. This encodes CASSQSGGRDTQYF.

The rearrangement joins TRBV24-1 to TRBJ2-7, with a tentative D call TRBD2 (6 bases). Trimming pared 8 bases from V and 3 bases from J, leaving 16 bases between. Germline V gene data show CDR1 as KGHDR and CDR2 as SFDVKD. The CDR3 length is 14 residues. The CDR3 region is CATIYRDCFYEQYF. CDR3 bases: TGTGCCACCATTTACCGGGACTGTTTCTACGAGCAGTACTTC.

The rearrangement links TRBV6-5 to TRBJ2-6, with unresolved D. The CDR3 covers 16 residues. CDR1 and CDR2 (germline): MNHEY, SVGAGI. V was clipped by 1 base and J by 2 bases, with 9 bases between them. The CDR3 bases are TGTGCCAGCAGTTACTTTGTCGGTACTGGGGCCAACGTCCTGACTTTC. Protein sequence: CASSYFVGTGANVLTF.

The count of this clone is one. The gene calls are TRBV20-1 and TRBJ2-5; D remains ambiguous. The CDR3 contains 13 residues. V was clipped by 3 bases and J by 2 bases, with 10 bases between them. CDR1 is DFQATT and CDR2 is SNEGSKA in the germline V gene (reference sequence). For the CDR3, the DNA is TGCAGTGCTAGTAAGCTACCGCAAGAGACCCAGTACTTC. Translated, it gives CSASKLPQETQYF.

The chain links TRBV28 to TRBJ2-1; TRBD1 is a possible D gene (6 bases). CDR3 size: 15 residues. Trimming took 1 base from V and 8 from J, leaving 15 bases between them. CDR1 is MDHEN and CDR2 is SYDVKM in the germline V gene. The CDR3 region is CASSLLDRRGHEQFF. The CDR3 DNA reads as TGTGCCAGCAGTTTATTAGACCGCAGGGGCCATGAGCAGTTCTTC.

This clone has just a few counts. The V gene is TRBV7-6, the J gene TRBJ1-6, with D maybe TRBD1 (5 bases). The V end was cut by 3 bases, the J end by 7 bases, with 10 bases between. There are 14 residues in the CDR3. The germline V gene has CDR1 SGHVS and CDR2 FNYEAQ. The CDR3 DNA is TGTGCCAGCAGCTTGGAGGGGCTGAATTCACCCCTCCACTTT. Encoded protein: CASSLEGLNSPLHF.

The chain joins TRBV6-6 to TRBJ2-7; D remains unclear. The V gene lost 7 bases and the J gene lost 7 bases, with 17 bases spanning the gap. This CDR3 is 13 amino acids long. In germline, CDR1 is MNHNY, CDR2 SVGAGI (reference sequence). The CDR3: CASIRDRMREQYF. The CDR3 nucleotides read TGTGCCAGCATCAGAGATAGGATGCGGGAGCAGTACTTC.

The chain uses TRBV7-2 and TRBJ2-7; the D is unclear. In germline, CDR1 is SGHTA, CDR2 FQGNSA. There are 14 residues in the CDR3. Deletions cut 5 bases from V and 3 bases from J, with 14 bases between. CDR3 in amino acids: CASSLPTSGYEQYF. The CDR3 coding sequence is TGTGCCAGCAGCCTACCCACGTCGGGCTACGAGCAGTACTTC.

V usage is TRBV19 and J usage is TRBJ2-3; TRBD1 might be the D (6 bases). This CDR3 has 13 amino acids. The germline V gene encodes CDR1 LNHDA and CDR2 SQIVND (reference sequence). Trimming removed 5 bases at V and 8 bases at J, with 14 bases between. CDR3 sequence (DNA): TGTGCCAGTAGTGTGGGACACAAGGGTACGCAGTATTTT. As protein: CASSVGHKGTQYF.

The chain links TRBV5-6 to TRBJ2-1, with D maybe TRBD2 (6 bases). The germline V gene has CDR1 SGHDT and CDR2 YYEEEE. The CDR3 sequence is 13 residues long. V shed 4 bases and J shed 4 bases, with 9 bases lying between them. CDR3 nucleotides: TGTGCCAGCAGCACCGGGACTTACAATGAGCAGTTCTTC. It encodes CASSTGTYNEQFF.

The genes are TRBV19 and TRBJ1-3, with 11 bases fitting TRBD1. This CDR3 has 16 residues. Germline CDR1 is LNHDA and CDR2 is SQIVND (reference sequence). With V trimmed by 5 bases and J by 2 bases, 5 bases remained unmatched. CDR3 protein: CASSRSDRGPGNTIYF. The CDR3 DNA follows: TGTGCCAGTAGTCGGTCGGACAGGGGGCCTGGAAACACCATATATTTT.

The chain is built from TRBV9 and TRBJ1-1, with 7 bases identical to TRBD1. The length of the CDR3 is 16 residues. With 4 bases clipped from V and 6 bases from J, the junction kept 15 bases outside the gene matches. CDR1 and CDR2 from the germline V gene are SGDLS and YYNGEE. The CDR3 loop is CASSLSTGALSSEAFF. The CDR3 DNA follows: TGTGCCAGCAGCCTCTCAACAGGGGCCCTGAGTTCTGAAGCTTTCTTT.

The genes are TRBV3-1 (or the pseudogene TRBV3-2) and TRBJ1-2; no firm D call. V lost 4 bases and J lost 8, with 14 bases in between. From germline, CDR1 is LGHDT and CDR2 YNNKEL (reference sequence). CDR3 length: 13 residues. CDR3 in DNA: TGTGCCAGCAGCCTCGGACTCTCGGAGGGCTACACCTTC. Translation gives CASSLGLSEGYTF.

The chain employs TRBV5-4 and TRBJ2-4; D possibly corresponds to TRBD2 (7 bases). With 4 bases removed from V and 7 bases from J, the gap between germline ends came to 12 bases. CDR1 and CDR2 from the germline V gene are SGHNT and YYREEE (reference sequence). The CDR3 sequence is 13 residues long. The CDR3: CASSPPGGNIQYF. The CDR3 region has the DNA TGTGCCAGCAGCCCACCGGGGGGCAACATTCAGTACTTC.

The chain carries TRBV5-1 and TRBJ2-5, with no clear D. V was shortened by 3 bases and J by 4 bases, with 19 bases between the two germline ends. This CDR3 spans 16 amino acids. Germline assignment: CDR1 SGHRS and CDR2 YFSETQ. CDR3 residues: CASSSYSRAPRETQYF. CDR3 coding DNA: TGCGCCAGCAGCTCATATAGCAGAGCCCCCCGAGAGACCCAGTACTTC.

The chain uses TRBV21-1 and TRBJ1-2. TRBV21-1 corresponds to a pseudogene. The CDR3 spans 14 residues. The CDR3 nucleotides read TGTGCCAGCAGCAAAGTATCCCGCGGCTATGGCTACACCTTC. Encoded protein: CASSKVSRGYGYTF.

J is TRBJ2-7 and V is TRBV7-2; 8 bases agree with TRBD2. Per the germline V gene, CDR1 is SGHTA and CDR2 is FQGNSA. This CDR3 contains 15 residues. Trimming at V came to 1 base and at J to 1 base, leaving 3 bases not matched to a gene. Written as DNA, the CDR3 is TGTGCCAGCAGCTTAGTAGGCGGGGGGTCCTACGAGCAGTACTTC. Protein sequence: CASSLVGGGSYEQYF.

This clone was seen only a few times. This rearrangement joins TRBV11-3 to TRBJ1-3; D gene ambiguous. Per germline, CDR1 SGHNT and CDR2 YENEEA. The CDR3 consists of 13 residues. Trimming left V 6 bases short and J 6 bases short, with 12 bases between. Here the CDR3 DNA reads TGTGCCAGCAGTGCCGGGAGGGAAAACACCATATATTTT. As protein: CASSAGRENTIYF.